This T cell receptor (beta chain) stems from a study of early T cells in non-severe SARS-CoV-2 infection. The CDR3 is 15 residues long. V gave up 1 base and J gave up 1 base, with 8 bases separating them. Germline CDR1 SEHNR, CDR2 FQNEAQ (reference sequence). TCRdb analysed the 5' RACE reads with MiXCR anew, one entry per CDR3 protein. The repertoire consists of tens of thousands of distinct CDR3 sequences, with 12% occurring once and the leading ten covering approximately 1.6%. V is TRBV7-9 and J is TRBJ2-1; D may be TRBD2 (6 bases). The sample comprised whole blood. The receptor's source is an adult who was a healthcare worker with PCR-confirmed SARS-CoV-2 infection or an uninfected control (not recorded which). This chain's CDR3 is CASSLDSGSYNEQFF. CDR3 nucleotides: TGTGCCAGCAGCTTAGACAGCGGGTCCTACAATGAGCAGTTCTTC.